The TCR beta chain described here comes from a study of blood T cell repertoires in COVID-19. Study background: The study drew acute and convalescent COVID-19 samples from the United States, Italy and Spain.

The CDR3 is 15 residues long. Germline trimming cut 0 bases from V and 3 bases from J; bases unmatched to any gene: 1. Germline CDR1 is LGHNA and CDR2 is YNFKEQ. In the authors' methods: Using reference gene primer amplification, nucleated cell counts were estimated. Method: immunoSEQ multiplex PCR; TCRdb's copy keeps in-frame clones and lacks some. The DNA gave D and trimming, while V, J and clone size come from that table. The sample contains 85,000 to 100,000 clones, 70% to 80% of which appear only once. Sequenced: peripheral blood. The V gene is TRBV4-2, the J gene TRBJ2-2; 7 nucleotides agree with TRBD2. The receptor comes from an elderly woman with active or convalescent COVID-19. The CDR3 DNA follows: TGTGCCAGCAGCCAAGACGCGGGGGACACCGGGGAGCTGTTTTTT. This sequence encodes CASSQDAGDTGELFF.